A single sample is the source of the 24 T cell receptor beta chains below, sequenced in a study of cytomegalovirus exposure and HLA in healthy donors (dated by TCRdb to between 2016 and 2019). Library preparation used the immunoSEQ multiplex PCR assay. For the multiplex PCR, a mixture combining 60 forward primers for TCR Vbeta segments and 13 reverse primers for TCR Jbeta segments was used. Not all clones reach the TCRdb copy of this immuneACCESS table, which keeps in-frame sequences only. Checked studies attribute under half of the gap to unresolved V genes and leave the rest unexplained. The sample records over 150,000 clones, roughly 78% of which are singletons. The ten top clones hold roughly 1.9% of the sample. Specimen: PBMCs. The source of these receptors is a man aged 35 to 55 in good health and CMV-seronegative.

This sequence joins TRBV7-2 and TRBJ1-2; D is ambiguous. V was pared by 4 bases and J by 7 bases, with 16 bases between. Germline loops: CDR1 SGHTA, CDR2 FQGNSA. The CDR3 is made up of 14 amino acids. CDR3: CASSSPGVRSGYTF. The CDR3 nucleotides are TGTGCCAGCAGCTCCCCGGGAGTACGGAGTGGCTACACCTTC.

This chain uses TRBV6-6 with TRBJ2-7; perhaps TRBD2 as D (5 bases). CDR3 length equals 13 residues. V dropped 0 bases and J dropped 3 bases, with 6 bases sitting between them. Germline loops: CDR1 MNHNY, CDR2 SVGAGI (reference sequence). The CDR3 sequence: CASSYSRGYEQYF. The CDR3 DNA sequence: TGTGCCAGCAGTTACTCACGGGGCTACGAGCAGTACTTC.

The V and J genes are TRBV18 and TRBJ2-7; a weak D match, TRBD2 (5 bases). Trimming removed 0 bases from V and 5 bases from J, with 11 bases in between. CDR3 length: 14 amino acids. CDR1 and CDR2 (germline): KGHSH, LQKENI. The CDR3 loop is CASSPPPGSHEQYF. For the CDR3, the DNA is TGTGCCAGCTCACCACCGCCGGGGTCCCACGAGCAGTACTTC.

The chain has TRBV18 and TRBJ2-3; 8 nucleotides agree with TRBD1. V was clipped by 4 bases and J by 0 bases; unmatched bases: 6. Germline V gene sequence: CDR1 KGHSH, CDR2 LQKENI. This CDR3 comprises 16 residues. CDR3 loop: CASSLGTGPSTDTQYF. DNA of the CDR3: TGTGCCAGCTCACTTGGGACAGGCCCTAGCACAGATACGCAGTATTTT.

This clone was seen a few times. This CDR3 is also generated by other DNA sequences in the sample. The chain joins TRBV30 to TRBJ2-7; D unresolved. CDR1 is GTSNPN and CDR2 is SVGIG in the germline V gene (reference sequence). V lost 0 bases and J 1 base, leaving 10 bases between the germline ends. The CDR3 has 14 residues. The CDR3 loop reads CAWSVSGGSYEQYF. CDR3 coding DNA: TGTGCCTGGAGTGTTTCCGGCGGTTCCTACGAGCAGTACTTC.

The genes are TRBV14 and TRBJ2-7; D is unclear. V was cut by 0 bases and J by 3 bases, with 12 bases left in between. CDR3 length: 15 residues. CDR1 is SGHDN, CDR2 FVKESK, per germline. The CDR3, as DNA: TGTGCCAGCAGCCAAGAAAGTGACTTGATCTACGAGCAGTACTTC. As protein: CASSQESDLIYEQYF.

This clone has just a few counts. This chain uses TRBV7-2 with TRBJ1-1; TRBD1 matches 7 bases. Germline-derived CDR1 and CDR2 are SGHTA and FQGNSA. V was clipped by 5 bases and J by 6 bases; unmatched bases: 9. The CDR3 is 14 residues long. The CDR3 region has the DNA TGTGCCAGCAGCGCACAGGGGCGGGACGCTGAAGCTTTCTTT. It translates to CASSAQGRDAEAFF.

In DNA form, the CDR3 reads TGTGCCAGCAGCCCGGGGACAGGGGAGGGGAATGAGCAGTTCTTC. Its protein product is CASSPGTGEGNEQFF. The J gene is TRBJ2-1, the V gene TRBV11-3; TRBD1 matches 10 bases. This CDR3 spans 15 amino acids. The germline CDR1 and CDR2 sequences are SGHNT and YENEEA. The V gene end was trimmed by 5 bases and the J gene end by 7 bases; junction bases not matched to a gene: 8.

V and J are TRBV2 and TRBJ2-7; TRBD1 matches at 7 bases. V dropped 6 bases and J dropped 6; count of bases not matched to a gene: 8. Per the germline V gene, CDR1 is SNHLY and CDR2 is FYNNEI. The CDR3 sequence is 13 residues long. CDR3 DNA sequence: TGTGCCAGCAGCCCTACGACAGGGAGCGAGCAGTACTTC. Protein product: CASSPTTGSEQYF.

The chain employs TRBV7-6 and TRBJ2-7, with 11 bases fitting TRBD1. J lost 3 bases, V lost 0 bases, and 1 base had no gene match. The germline gives CDR1 SGHVS, CDR2 FNYEAQ. This CDR3 comprises 15 residues. The CDR3 is CASSLAGTGGYEQYF. The CDR3 DNA is TGTGCCAGCAGCTTAGCCGGGACAGGGGGCTACGAGCAGTACTTC.

The chain links TRBV4-3 to TRBJ2-7; D remains ambiguous. The CDR3 contains 14 residues. From germline, CDR1 is LGHNA and CDR2 YSLEER. V lost 1 base and J 3 bases, leaving 10 bases between the germline ends. CDR3 sequence reads: CASSQGATDYEQYF. The CDR3 DNA reads as TGCGCCAGCAGCCAAGGGGCGACCGACTACGAGCAGTACTTC.

CDR3 sequence: CSVEDHESSYNEQFF. The DNA of the CDR3 is TGCAGCGTTGAAGATCACGAGAGCTCCTACAATGAGCAGTTCTTC. The chain has TRBV29-1 and TRBJ2-1, with D unclear. Trimming cost V 0 bases and J 0 bases, with 9 bases left between them. Germline V gene lookup returns CDR1 SQVTM and CDR2 ANQGSEA. The CDR3 sequence is 15 residues long.

The gene calls are TRBV27 and TRBJ1-2; tentative D call: TRBD1 (5 bases). V was trimmed by 4 bases and J by 3 bases, leaving 12 bases between them. This CDR3 region has 14 residues. CDR1 is MNHEY and CDR2 is SMNVEV in the germline V gene (reference sequence). In DNA form, the CDR3 reads TGTGCCAGCAGTTCCGGGGGTCTCGACTATGGCTACACCTTC. Protein: CASSSGGLDYGYTF.

This clone was detected only a few times. V and J are TRBV5-4 and TRBJ2-1; 13 bases are shared with TRBD2. In germline, CDR1 is SGHNT, CDR2 YYREEE (reference sequence). CDR3 length equals 15 residues. Trimming took 4 bases from V and 4 from J; bases not matched to a gene: 2. Here the CDR3 DNA reads TGTGCCAGCAGCCTGGGACTAGCGGGATACAATGAGCAGTTCTTC. It translates to CASSLGLAGYNEQFF.

CDR3 protein: CASASGSGTNNNEQFF. The CDR3 bases are TGTGCCAGCGCCTCTGGTAGCGGTACAAATAACAATGAGCAGTTCTTC. The J gene is TRBJ2-1, the V gene TRBV7-9, with TRBD2 as a possible D gene (6 bases). There are 16 residues in the CDR3. V lost 8 bases to trimming and J lost 5 bases, with 22 bases between them. Germline V gene data show CDR1 as SEHNR and CDR2 as FQNEAQ (reference sequence).

The gene calls are TRBV28 and TRBJ2-7; TRBD2 matches 9 bases. Trimming took 2 bases from V and 0 from J; bases not matched to a gene: 17. The CDR3 extends over 20 amino acids. The germline V gene has CDR1 MDHEN and CDR2 SYDVKM. CDR3 nucleotide sequence: TGTGCCAGCAGTTTAGGCTCCCCCGGGACTAGCTCCCTGGCCTCCTACGAGCAGTACTTC. This gives the protein CASSLGSPGTSSLASYEQYF.

The rearrangement links TRBV6-5 to TRBJ2-5, with 10 bases aligning to TRBD1. The DNA end is a closer match to TRBJ2-7, so the J assignment may be wrong. The CDR3 loop spans 16 amino acids. Germline V gene lookup returns CDR1 MNHEY and CDR2 SVGAGI. This CDR3 is CASSYRGTGALSEQYF. For the CDR3, the DNA is TGTGCCAGCAGTTACAGGGGGACAGGGGCCTTGAGCGAGCAGTACTTC.

The V gene is TRBV6-5, the J gene TRBJ2-1; D might be TRBD2 (6 bases). Germline values: CDR1 MNHEY, CDR2 SVGAGI. The CDR3 loop spans 14 amino acids. V was clipped by 8 bases and J by 1 base, with 12 bases between them. This CDR3 reads CASGRRESYNEQFF. In DNA form, the CDR3 reads TGTGCCAGCGGAAGGAGGGAGTCCTACAATGAGCAGTTCTTC.

The V call is TRBV9, the J call TRBJ2-3; 7 bases are a match to TRBD1. The CDR3 totals 15 residues. The germline gives CDR1 SGDLS, CDR2 YYNGEE. J lost 2 bases, V lost 0 bases, and 3 bases had no gene match. The CDR3 reads CASSVGDSYTDTQYF. The CDR3 bases are TGTGCCAGCAGCGTAGGGGACAGTTACACAGATACGCAGTATTTT.

The V gene is TRBV18, the J gene TRBJ2-3, with 12 positions matching TRBD2. Trimming removed 1 base from V and 4 bases from J; junction bases left unmatched: 3. The CDR3 length is 16 residues. CDR1 KGHSH and CDR2 LQKENI come from the germline V gene. The CDR3: CASSPLTSGSSDTQYF. The DNA for the CDR3 is TGTGCCAGCTCACCACTGACTAGCGGGAGCTCAGATACGCAGTATTTT.

On this clone: The junction differs from germline at one of its ends, possibly a read error. This chain uses TRBV7-6 with TRBJ2-4, with 9 bases fitting TRBD1. This CDR3 is built from 15 residues. The germline V gene has CDR1 SGHVS and CDR2 FNYEAQ. The CDR3 is CASSPRTGDGNSQYF. The DNA for the CDR3 is TGTGCCAGCAGCCCTAGGACAGGGGACGGAAACAGTCAGTACTTC.

This clone was counted once. The V gene is TRBV7-2, the J gene TRBJ2-5, with 11 bases lining up with TRBD2. The germline V gene has CDR1 SGHTA and CDR2 FQGNSA. This CDR3 has 15 residues. V shed 5 bases and J 4 bases; nucleotides not matched to a gene: 6. The CDR3: CASSLSGRGAETQYF. CDR3 bases: TGTGCCAGCAGCCTTAGCGGGAGGGGAGCAGAGACCCAGTACTTC.

By share, this clone counts as medium-sized (0.01 to 0.1%). V and J are TRBV11-2 and TRBJ2-7; 8 bases are a match to TRBD2. The CDR3 runs to 16 residues. The V and J ends lost 4 bases and 2 bases, in that order; junction bases with no gene match: 10. Germline V gives CDR1 SGHAT, CDR2 FQNNGV. Here the CDR3 reads CASSSNVGLATYEQYF. As DNA, the CDR3 is TGTGCCAGCAGCTCGAACGTCGGACTAGCAACCTACGAGCAGTACTTC. The full variable domain, with the rest looked up from reference TRBV11-2 and TRBJ2-7, is EAGVAQSPRYKIIEKRQSVAFWCNPISGHATLYWYQQILGQGPKLLIQFQNNGVVDDSQLPKDRFSAERLKGVDSTLKIQPAKLEDSAVYLCASSSNVGLATYEQYFGPGTRLTVT.

The chain has TRBV28 and TRBJ1-4; D unresolved. The CDR3 totals 18 residues. V lost 4 bases to trimming and J lost 8 bases, with 26 bases between them. CDR1 MDHEN and CDR2 SYDVKM come from the germline V gene. This chain's CDR3 is CASSSKSSVVLRGEKLFF. The DNA for the CDR3 is TGTGCCAGCAGTTCGAAATCCTCCGTGGTCCTCCGAGGGGAAAAACTGTTTTTT.